This is a list of T cell receptor beta chains from one sample in a study of cytomegalovirus exposure and HLA in healthy donors. Assay: immunoSEQ multiplex PCR; the TCRdb copy retains only in-frame clones and omits some. The table lists 110,000 to 150,000 clones, around 80% of them singletons. Sequenced sample: PBMCs. These receptors originate from a female donor in good health and CMV-seronegative. Both conserved end residues are part of each CDR3. A D gene is named only where the DNA matches it firmly. Clone size is stated in some rows and not others, as once, few, many or a class when expanded.

d_call: TRBD1
clone_size: NA
cdr3_length: 16
j_call: TRBJ2-2
v_call: TRBV25-1
cdr3_nt: TGTGCCAGCAGTGATGTTTCGGGACAGGGTTTTGGGGAGCTGTTTTTT
cdr3_aa: CASSDVSGQGFGELFF

d_call: NA
clone_size: NA
cdr3_length: 11
j_call: TRBJ2-7
v_call: TRBV10-1
cdr3_nt: TGCGCCAGCAGTGACAGGGAGGCGCAGTACTTC
cdr3_aa: CASSDREAQYF

d_call: TRBD1
clone_size: NA
cdr3_length: 13
j_call: TRBJ1-2
v_call: TRBV7-8
cdr3_nt: TGTGCCAGCAGCCGGACAGGGGCAAATGGCTACACCTTC
cdr3_aa: CASSRTGANGYTF

d_call: TRBD2
clone_size: NA
cdr3_length: 16
j_call: TRBJ2-2
v_call: TRBV27
cdr3_nt: TGTGCCAGCAGGGTTGGCGGGAGGGTGAACAATGGAGAGCTGTTTTTT
cdr3_aa: CASRVGGRVNNGELFF

d_call: TRBD1
clone_size: NA
cdr3_length: 14
j_call: TRBJ2-1
v_call: TRBV2
cdr3_nt: TGTGCCAGCAGTTACAGGGGGCCCTACAATGAGCAGTTCTTC
cdr3_aa: CASSYRGPYNEQFF

d_call: TRBD1
clone_size: NA
cdr3_length: 15
j_call: TRBJ2-2
v_call: TRBV13
cdr3_nt: TGTGCCAGCAGCGTTGGGACAGCTAACACCGGGGAGCTGTTTTTT
cdr3_aa: CASSVGTANTGELFF

d_call: TRBD1
clone_size: once
cdr3_length: 15
j_call: TRBJ1-5
v_call: TRBV15
cdr3_nt: TGTGCCACCAGCAGAAGGGGACAGGGTGGCCAGCCCCAGCATTTT
cdr3_aa: CATSRRGQGGQPQHF

d_call: NA
clone_size: few
cdr3_length: 13
j_call: TRBJ1-3
v_call: TRBV9
cdr3_nt: TGTGCCAGCAGCGGGCAGGTTGGAAACACCATATATTTT
cdr3_aa: CASSGQVGNTIYF

d_call: TRBD1
clone_size: NA
cdr3_length: 13
j_call: TRBJ1-2
v_call: TRBV18
cdr3_nt: TGTGCCAGCTCAGACACAGGGGGCTATGGCTACACCTTC
cdr3_aa: CASSDTGGYGYTF

d_call: NA
clone_size: few
cdr3_length: 15
j_call: TRBJ1-4
v_call: TRBV27
cdr3_nt: TGTGCCAGCAGACACAGTCGGTCCAATAATGAAAAACTGTTTTTT
cdr3_aa: CASRHSRSNNEKLFF

d_call: NA
clone_size: NA
cdr3_length: 11
j_call: TRBJ2-1
v_call: TRBV30
cdr3_nt: TGTGCCTGGAGTGTTTCTAATGAGCAGTTCTTC
cdr3_aa: CAWSVSNEQFF

d_call: NA
clone_size: few
cdr3_length: 11
j_call: TRBJ1-1
v_call: TRBV19
cdr3_nt: TGTGCCACCACCGTGAGCACTGAAGCTTTCTTT
cdr3_aa: CATTVSTEAFF

d_call: TRBD1
clone_size: NA
cdr3_length: 15
j_call: TRBJ1-2
v_call: TRBV10-2
cdr3_nt: TGCGCCAGCAGTGGGGGACAGGTAGCTAACTATGGCTACACCTTC
cdr3_aa: CASSGGQVANYGYTF

d_call: NA
clone_size: NA
cdr3_length: 13
j_call: TRBJ1-1
v_call: TRBV28
cdr3_nt: TGTGCCAGCAGTTTACAGTCGAACACTGAAGCTTTCTTT
cdr3_aa: CASSLQSNTEAFF

d_call: TRBD1
clone_size: NA
cdr3_length: 14
j_call: TRBJ1-2
v_call: TRBV28
cdr3_nt: TGTGCCAGCAGTTTATTCGGGGGACAGGCAAACTTGGTCTTC
cdr3_aa: CASSLFGGQANLVF

d_call: NA
clone_size: NA
cdr3_length: 13
j_call: TRBJ2-3
v_call: TRBV27
cdr3_nt: TGTGCCAGCAGCCTACTAGGTACAGATACGCAGTATTTT
cdr3_aa: CASSLLGTDTQYF

d_call: NA
clone_size: NA
cdr3_length: 14
j_call: TRBJ1-2
v_call: TRBV4-2
cdr3_nt: TGTGCCAGCAGCCAGGAACGGGGATCAAGGGGCTACACCTTC
cdr3_aa: CASSQERGSRGYTF

d_call: NA
clone_size: NA
cdr3_length: 16
j_call: TRBJ2-5
v_call: TRBV9
cdr3_nt: TGTGCCAGCAGCGTTGGTTCCGACTTAGGCCAAGAGACCCAGTACTTC
cdr3_aa: CASSVGSDLGQETQYF

d_call: TRBD2
clone_size: NA
cdr3_length: 15
j_call: TRBJ2-1
v_call: TRBV30
cdr3_nt: TGTGCCTGGAGATCGGGCGGGGGGGAGCGGAATGAGCAGTTCTTC
cdr3_aa: CAWRSGGGERNEQFF

d_call: NA
clone_size: NA
cdr3_length: 14
j_call: TRBJ1-3
v_call: TRBV2
cdr3_nt: TGTGCCAGCAGGGGGACATCAACTGGAAACACCATATATTTT
cdr3_aa: CASRGTSTGNTIYF

d_call: NA
clone_size: few
cdr3_length: 13
j_call: TRBJ2-1
v_call: TRBV7-9
cdr3_nt: TGTGCCAGCAGCTTGAGCGGGTCATATGAGCAGTTCTTC
cdr3_aa: CASSLSGSYEQFF

d_call: TRBD1
clone_size: NA
cdr3_length: 15
j_call: TRBJ1-1
v_call: TRBV7-6
cdr3_nt: TGTGCCAGCAGTCCAGGGACAGGGGGACGGACTGAAGCTTTCTTT
cdr3_aa: CASSPGTGGRTEAFF

d_call: NA
clone_size: few
cdr3_length: 16
j_call: TRBJ1-4
v_call: TRBV5-3
cdr3_nt: TGTGCCAGAAGCTCTGACTCAGGCGGGGACGATGAAAAACTGTTTTTT
cdr3_aa: CARSSDSGGDDEKLFF

d_call: TRBD1
clone_size: NA
cdr3_length: 17
j_call: TRBJ2-3
v_call: TRBV4-3
cdr3_nt: TGCGCCAGCAGCCAGGGCCTACAGGGGAGTTCCACAGATACGCAGTATTTT
cdr3_aa: CASSQGLQGSSTDTQYF

d_call: TRBD1
clone_size: NA
cdr3_length: 13
j_call: TRBJ1-1
v_call: TRBV18
cdr3_nt: TGTGCCAGCTCGAGAGACAGGGTGGATGAAGCTTTCTTT
cdr3_aa: CASSRDRVDEAFF

d_call: NA
clone_size: NA
cdr3_length: 16
j_call: TRBJ1-2
v_call: TRBV9
cdr3_nt: TGTGCCAGCAGCCCAGAAATGGAGCCTGCTAACTATGGCTACACCTTC
cdr3_aa: CASSPEMEPANYGYTF

d_call: TRBD1
clone_size: few
cdr3_length: 12
j_call: TRBJ1-2
v_call: TRBV7-9
cdr3_nt: TGTTCCAGCAGCCCGGGACAGGGGGTCTACACCTTC
cdr3_aa: CSSSPGQGVYTF

d_call: NA
clone_size: NA
cdr3_length: 13
j_call: TRBJ1-2
v_call: TRBV2
cdr3_nt: TGTGCCAGCAACAGGCCGACAAACTATGGCTACACCTTC
cdr3_aa: CASNRPTNYGYTF

d_call: NA
clone_size: NA
cdr3_length: 14
j_call: TRBJ2-2
v_call: TRBV19
cdr3_nt: TGTGCCAGTAGTATAGACTTAATTACCGGGGAGCTGTTTTTT
cdr3_aa: CASSIDLITGELFF